These T cell receptor beta chains were read from a single sample in a study of T cell changes during pregnancy in multiple sclerosis. TCRdb's copy holds only in-frame clones and misses some; the assay was immunoSEQ multiplex PCR. The sample includes 40,000 to 45,000 clones, 85% to 90% of them seen just once. Sequenced material: CD8+ T cells from peripheral blood mononuclear cells, taken after pregnancy. The receptors were sampled from a female donor in good health, enrolled as a control in a pregnancy study. The CDR3 runs from the conserved cysteine through the conserved F or W. Each record gives: V gene, D gene, J gene, clone size, CDR3 DNA, CDR3 protein. D genes are given only for firm matches. For some rows the clone size is stated as once, few or many, or as a class when expanded; others skip it.

TRBV6-1	.	TRBJ2-7	.	TGTGCCAGCAGTGACGAGGCTGTCCCGGGGGACGAGCAGTACTTC	CASSDEAVPGDEQYF
TRBV5-8	TRBD1	TRBJ1-5	few	TGTGCCAGCAGCTTGTTTAGGGGGCTAGTCAATCAGCCCCAGCATTTT	CASSLFRGLVNQPQHF
TRBV5-6	.	TRBJ2-4	.	TGTGCCAGCAGCTTCAGCGTCGTAAACATTCAGTACTTC	CASSFSVVNIQYF
TRBV7-9	TRBD1	TRBJ2-7	once	TGTGCCAGCAGCTTAGAGACAGGGGAGAGGTACGAGCAGTACTTC	CASSLETGERYEQYF
TRBV28	.	TRBJ1-2	.	TGTGCCAGCAGTTTACCAGGGTTAGACTATGGCTACACCTTC	CASSLPGLDYGYTF
TRBV9	.	TRBJ1-2	.	TGTGCCAGCAGCGTAGGGGCCGAGGGCTACACCTTC	CASSVGAEGYTF
TRBV10-3	TRBD1	TRBJ2-1	.	TGTGCCATCATGCCCGGGACAGGGGGACACAATGAGCAGTTCTTC	CAIMPGTGGHNEQFF
TRBV4-3	.	TRBJ2-7	.	TGCGCCAGCAGCCAAGATGGGTCGGGGGACAGCATCTACGAGCAGTACTTC	CASSQDGSGDSIYEQYF
TRBV7-9	.	TRBJ2-3	.	TGTGCCAGCAGCCACAGGGAGGGGAGGACAGATACGCAGTATTTT	CASSHREGRTDTQYF
TRBV6-6	.	TRBJ2-7	.	TGTGCCAGCAGCCGGTGGGCCGAGCAGTACTTC	CASSRWAEQYF
TRBV6-5	.	TRBJ1-1	once	TGTGCCAGCAGTTACGCAGGAGCGGACACTGAAGCTTTCTTT	CASSYAGADTEAFF
TRBV4-1	.	TRBJ2-5	.	TGCGCCAGCAGCCAAGACTGGGGCCCCCGGGCTATGACCCAGTACTTC	CASSQDWGPRAMTQYF